This T cell receptor (beta chain) was identified during a study of blood T cell repertoires in COVID-19. Study processing details: From reference gene primer amplification, estimates of nucleated cell counts were derived. Profiling relied on immunoSEQ multiplex PCR, and the TCRdb table lists in-frame clones only, not all of them. V and J calls and clone size are as listed in that table; D and trimming were resolved from the DNA. The sample contains approximately 82,000 clones, approximately 78% of which appear only once. This clone has only one observation. This CDR3 contains 14 residues. Between the trimmed V and J ends, which lost 4 bases and 1 base, there was a span of 10 bases. The germline gives CDR1 LNHDA, CDR2 SQIVND (reference sequence).

The source material was peripheral blood. The chain carries TRBV19 and TRBJ1-1; no reliable D call. This TCR was sampled from a man aged 50 or older with active or convalescent COVID-19. CDR3 in amino acids: CASSSTPGNTEAFF. The CDR3, as DNA: TGTGCCAGTAGTAGCACCCCGGGGAACACTGAAGCTTTCTTT.